A selection of T cell receptor beta chains follows, all from one sample in a study of shared T cell receptors in the human thymus. The protocol was immunoSEQ multiplex PCR, while the TCRdb copy is restricted to in-frame clones and leaves out a portion. Seen here are under 850,000 clones, around nine tenths observed once, and the top ten hold roughly 0.0097%. This sample also belongs to another study, concerning human thymus T cells.

Input material: thymocytes. The receptor set was obtained from a boy in the first two years of life with a congenital heart defect. CDR3s include the opening cysteine and the closing phenylalanine or tryptophan. Each record gives: D gene, V gene, clone size, J gene, CDR3 protein, CDR3 DNA. D genes are given only for firm matches. Clone sizes are given selectively: once, few, many, or a class where the clone is expanded.

D: .; V: TRBV2; size: .; J: TRBJ1-6; CDR3: CASSESGRGRDSPLHF; DNA: TGTGCCAGCAGTGAATCGGGGAGGGGTCGGGATTCACCCCTCCACTTT
D: TRBD2; V: TRBV11-3; size: .; J: TRBJ2-7; CDR3: CASSPGLAHFLSYEQYF; DNA: TGTGCCAGCAGCCCGGGACTAGCGCACTTCCTCTCCTACGAGCAGTACTTC
D: TRBD1; V: TRBV11-2; size: .; J: TRBJ2-7; CDR3: CASSLGDRVAYEQYF; DNA: TGTGCCAGCAGCTTAGGGGACAGGGTTGCCTACGAGCAGTACTTC
D: TRBD2; V: TRBV7-9; size: .; J: TRBJ2-3; CDR3: CASSLGTRGRSGTDTQYF; DNA: TGTGCCAGCAGCTTAGGTACTCGCGGGAGATCTGGCACAGATACGCAGTATTTT
D: TRBD2; V: TRBV6-5; size: .; J: TRBJ2-3; CDR3: CASSYRSGSSTDTQYF; DNA: TGTGCCAGCAGTTACCGTAGCGGGAGTAGCACAGATACGCAGTATTTT
D: .; V: TRBV7-2; size: .; J: TRBJ2-5; CDR3: CASSSRQETQYF; DNA: TGTGCCAGCAGCTCCCGTCAAGAGACCCAGTACTTC
D: TRBD2; V: TRBV7-8; size: .; J: TRBJ2-1; CDR3: CASSPRLASEQFF; DNA: TGTGCCAGCAGCCCGCGACTAGCCAGTGAGCAGTTCTTC
D: TRBD2; V: TRBV7-2; size: .; J: TRBJ2-1; CDR3: CASSLVLAGASSYNEQFF; DNA: TGTGCCAGCAGCTTAGTACTAGCGGGTGCGAGCTCCTACAATGAGCAGTTCTTC
D: .; V: TRBV27; size: .; J: TRBJ2-1; CDR3: CASSPHGVSPEQFF; DNA: TGTGCCAGCAGCCCGCACGGGGTTAGTCCGGAGCAGTTCTTC
D: TRBD2; V: TRBV6-5; size: .; J: TRBJ2-5; CDR3: CASSWGGSETQYF; DNA: TGTGCCAGCAGTTGGGGAGGGTCGGAGACCCAGTACTTC
D: TRBD2; V: TRBV16; size: .; J: TRBJ2-5; CDR3: CASSPYTGGGQETQYF; DNA: TGTGCCAGCAGCCCCTATACGGGAGGGGGCCAAGAGACCCAGTACTTC
D: TRBD2; V: TRBV5-1; size: .; J: TRBJ2-1; CDR3: CASSPSAGGRNEQFF; DNA: TGCGCCAGCAGCCCCTCAGCGGGAGGGCGGAATGAGCAGTTCTTC
D: .; V: TRBV12-5; size: .; J: TRBJ1-1; CDR3: CASGSPGEPTEAFF; DNA: TGTGCTAGTGGTTCACCGGGAGAACCTACTGAAGCTTTCTTT
D: .; V: TRBV14; size: .; J: TRBJ2-5; CDR3: CASSRGRDNGETQYF; DNA: TGTGCCAGCAGCCGAGGAAGGGACAACGGAGAGACCCAGTACTTC
D: TRBD1; V: TRBV27; size: .; J: TRBJ1-2; CDR3: CASSLGATGGAKRYTF; DNA: TGTGCCAGCAGTTTAGGGGCGACAGGGGGCGCAAAACGCTACACCTTC
D: TRBD1; V: TRBV5-4; size: .; J: TRBJ1-2; CDR3: CASSLAGQGRYGYTF; DNA: TGTGCCAGCAGCTTGGCCGGACAGGGCCGCTATGGCTACACCTTC
D: TRBD2; V: TRBV10-1; size: .; J: TRBJ2-5; CDR3: CASRPAGEETQYF; DNA: TGCGCCAGCAGGCCAGCGGGAGAGGAGACCCAGTACTTC
D: .; V: TRBV30; size: .; J: TRBJ1-1; CDR3: CAVLPNTEAFF; DNA: TGTGCCGTACTTCCTAACACTGAAGCTTTCTTT
D: .; V: TRBV28; size: few; J: TRBJ1-2; CDR3: CASRIEENYGYTF; DNA: TGTGCCAGCAGAATTGAGGAGAACTATGGCTACACCTTC
D: TRBD2; V: TRBV12-5; size: once; J: TRBJ2-7; CDR3: CASDAGQGRTGLAGRSYEQYF; DNA: TGTGCTAGTGACGCTGGACAGGGCCGGACCGGACTAGCGGGTCGCTCCTACGAGCAGTACTTC
D: TRBD2; V: TRBV10-2; size: .; J: TRBJ2-3; CDR3: CASSLPAGGLPAHTDTQYF; DNA: TGCGCCAGCAGTTTACCTGCGGGAGGGCTTCCTGCACACACAGATACGCAGTATTTT
D: TRBD1; V: TRBV6-5; size: .; J: TRBJ1-2; CDR3: CASSMGQGANYGYTF; DNA: TGTGCCAGCAGTATGGGACAGGGGGCAAACTATGGCTACACCTTC
D: .; V: TRBV4-2; size: .; J: TRBJ2-5; CDR3: CASSQGLVAGGPETQYF; DNA: TGTGCCAGCAGCCAAGGGCTGGTGGCAGGGGGGCCGGAGACCCAGTACTTC
D: .; V: TRBV4-3; size: .; J: TRBJ1-5; CDR3: CASSQDGRSNQPQHF; DNA: TGCGCCAGCAGCCAAGATGGGAGGAGCAATCAGCCCCAGCATTTT
D: .; V: TRBV4-3; size: few; J: TRBJ2-3; CDR3: CASSPGGTDTQYF; DNA: TGCGCCAGCAGCCCCGGCGGGACAGATACGCAGTATTTT